A single TCR beta chain is shown here with its context. The data are from a study of shared T cell receptors in the human thymus. The CDR3 loop spans 15 amino acids. Per the germline V gene, CDR1 is MNHNS and CDR2 is SASEGT. V lost 7 bases to trimming and J lost 7 bases, with 20 bases between them. The table came from immunoSEQ multiplex PCR; TCRdb's copy has only in-frame clones and leaves some out. The sample lists about 380,000 clones; roughly 94% were seen once. This chain uses TRBV6-1 with TRBJ1-5, with D perhaps matching TRBD1 (5 bases). The sequencing sample was made of thymocytes. The source of this sequence is a human donor. DNA for the CDR3: TGTGCCAGCAACTCGGCGGTGGGGGTGATACAGCCCCAGCATTTT. This encodes CASNSAVGVIQPQHF.